The following is a TCR beta chain sequence with its context. The sample belongs to a study of CD8+ T cells in alopecia areata. In the study overall: The drug, oral tofacitinib, was given to treated patients at 5 to 10 mg twice daily.

Noted treatment: oral pan-JAK inhibitor, 5-10 mg twice daily. cDNA prepared by RNA extraction and subsequent reverse transcription served as the template for sequencing. The repertoire was sequenced with immunoSEQ multiplex PCR; TCRdb's copy has only in-frame clones and lacks some. The sample carries about 140,000 clones, 82% recorded once. Trimming cost V 0 bases and J 3 bases, with 15 bases left between them. Germline CDR1 is MGHRA and CDR2 is YSYEKL. The CDR3 has 17 amino acids. V is TRBV4-1 and J is TRBJ1-5, with TRBD1 as a possible D gene (6 bases). The TCR comes from a human donor with alopecia areata. The sequencing here drew on CD8+ T cells sorted from blood, taken at week 4, from a patient treated with tofacitinib. CDR3: CASSQDTGPPFNQPQHF. In DNA form, the CDR3 reads TGCGCCAGCAGCCAAGATACAGGGCCGCCTTTCAATCAGCCCCAGCATTTT.